These 26 T cell receptor beta chains were all obtained from the same sample, sequenced in a study of blood T cells in healthy people across ages. A second PCR, run for about 7 to 12 cycles, used a sample-barcoded 5' primer plus a J-beta primer mix. TCRdb ran MiXCR on the 5' RACE reads and lists one entry per CDR3 protein. The sample has about 1,400,000 distinct CDR3 sequences, approximately 60% seen once. The sequenced sample was blood. These TCRs come from a man aged 18 to 30 in good health.

The gene calls are TRBV14 and TRBJ2-7; D unclear. Deletions cut 6 bases from V and 2 bases from J, with 14 bases between. The CDR3 extends over 14 amino acids. Germline loops: CDR1 SGHDN, CDR2 FVKESK. For the CDR3, the DNA is TGTGCCAGCAGTCAGAGCTACAACGCCTACGAGCAGTACTTC. It translates to CASSQSYNAYEQYF.

This sequence joins TRBV9 and TRBJ2-2; D unresolved. V shed 0 bases and J shed 2 bases, with 14 bases lying between them. Germline V gene lookup returns CDR1 SGDLS and CDR2 YYNGEE. This CDR3 has 17 amino acids. CDR3 coding DNA: TGTGCCAGCAGCGTAGGTGGTCTGCCAGTCAACACCGGGGAGCTGTTTTTT. Translated, it gives CASSVGGLPVNTGELFF.

This clonotype was picked up a small number of times. This chain links TRBV29-1 with TRBJ2-3; D uncertain. Trimming stripped 7 bases from V and 0 bases from J, with 14 bases between. This CDR3 spans 14 amino acids. Germline-derived CDR1 and CDR2 are SQVTM and ANQGSEA. DNA of the CDR3: TGCAGCGCATTTACAGCATCTAGCACAGATACGCAGTATTTT. Protein: CSAFTASSTDTQYF.

The chain joins TRBV7-2 to TRBJ2-3; D is uncertain. Trimming shortened V by 6 bases and J by 0 bases, and 13 bases separated the two germline ends. This CDR3 region has 15 residues. CDR1 is SGHTA, CDR2 FQGNSA, per germline. The CDR3 spells CASSQGLTSTDTQYF. The CDR3 DNA follows: TGTGCCAGCAGTCAAGGGTTAACTAGCACAGATACGCAGTATTTT.

This clonotype was counted ten times or more. The rearrangement uses TRBV27 and TRBJ2-4; 7 nucleotides line up with TRBD2. The junction had 17 bases not matched to a gene; V was cut back by 4 bases and J by 2 bases. The CDR3 totals 19 residues. Germline CDR1 reads MNHEY; CDR2 reads SMNVEV (reference sequence). DNA of the CDR3: TGTGCCAGCAGTTCTCCCCTACTATACGCGGGAGTTCCCAAAAACATTCAGTACTTC. Translating it yields CASSSPLLYAGVPKNIQYF.

V gene TRBV20-1 combines with J gene TRBJ2-2; 7 bases agree with TRBD2. CDR1 is DFQATT and CDR2 is SNEGSKA in the germline V gene (reference sequence). The CDR3 is 14 residues long. V shed 0 bases and J 6 bases; nucleotides not matched to a gene: 4. The CDR3 region is CSARDSGRSGELFF. CDR3 nucleotides: TGCAGTGCTAGAGATAGCGGGCGATCCGGGGAGCTGTTTTTT.

As for this clonotype: At one boundary the junction diverges from the germline segment, which might be a read error. The J gene is TRBJ2-2, the V gene TRBV28; the D call may be TRBD1 or TRBD2 (5 bases each). This CDR3 is built from 15 residues. The V gene's germline CDR1 is MDHEN and CDR2 SYDVKM. CDR3 DNA sequence: TGTGCCAGTAGTTCACTAGGGGCGAACACCGGGGAGCTGTTTTTT. It translates to CASSSLGANTGELFF.

The chain links TRBV28 to TRBJ2-4; D might be TRBD2 (5 bases). CDR3 length equals 13 residues. Trimming took 3 bases from V and 6 from J, leaving 9 bases between them. Germline V gene data show CDR1 as MDHEN and CDR2 as SYDVKM. Here the CDR3 reads CASSFPRGNIQYF. CDR3 nucleotides: TGTGCCAGCAGTTTTCCCCGGGGAAACATTCAGTACTTC.

The chain uses TRBV7-2 and TRBJ2-7; D not certain. The CDR3 runs 13 residues. Between the trimmed V and J ends, which lost 4 bases and 7 bases, there was a span of 14 bases. CDR1 is SGHTA and CDR2 is FQGNSA in the germline V gene. The CDR3: CASSSPPLWEQYF. CDR3 DNA sequence: TGTGCCAGCAGCTCGCCGCCATTGTGGGAGCAGTACTTC. The full variable domain, with the rest looked up from reference TRBV7-2 and TRBJ2-7, is GAGVSQSPSNKVTEKGKDVELRCDPISGHTALYWYRQSLGQGLEFLIYFQGNSAPDKSGLPSDRFSAERTGGSVSTLTIQRTQQEDSAVYLCASSSPPLWEQYFGPGTRLTVT.

The chain carries TRBV5-1 and TRBJ2-7; 14 nucleotides line up with TRBD2. Trimming took 0 bases from V and 4 from J; bases not matched to a gene: 3. Germline V gives CDR1 SGHRS, CDR2 YFSETQ. CDR3 length equals 16 residues. The CDR3 DNA sequence: TGCGCCAGCAGCTTGGTGACTAGCGGGAGGGTTTACGAGCAGTACTTC. Translated: CASSLVTSGRVYEQYF.

This sequence joins TRBV10-3 and TRBJ2-7, with D possibly matching TRBD2 (6 bases). The CDR3 runs to 14 residues. Per germline, CDR1 ENHRY and CDR2 SYGVKD. The ends were cut back, 5 bases at V and 6 bases at J, with 17 bases in the middle. CDR3 sequence reads: CAISFGGASVEQYF. The CDR3 bases are TGTGCCATCAGTTTCGGGGGAGCTTCGGTCGAGCAGTACTTC.

The chain couples TRBV27 to TRBJ2-1; a weak D match, TRBD2 (5 bases). Germline V CDR1 and CDR2: MNHEY, SMNVEV (reference sequence). The CDR3 loop spans 11 amino acids. V was clipped by 8 bases and J by 10 bases, with 12 bases between them. The CDR3 sequence: CASEEDGEQFF. CDR3 sequence (DNA): TGTGCCAGCGAGGAGGACGGAGAGCAGTTCTTC.

The V and J genes are TRBV27 and TRBJ2-2; 11 bases are a match to TRBD1. Germline-derived CDR1 and CDR2 are MNHEY and SMNVEV (reference sequence). Trimming cost V 4 bases and J 9 bases; bases outside gene matches: 7. The CDR3 totals 15 residues. Here the CDR3 reads CASSCRDRGDWELFF. CDR3 bases: TGTGCCAGCAGTTGTCGGGACAGGGGGGATTGGGAGCTGTTTTTT.

The chain is built from TRBV7-8 and TRBJ2-3; TRBD2 agrees at 11 bases. CDR3 size: 16 residues. In germline, CDR1 is SGHVS, CDR2 FQNEAQ. The trim removed 5 bases at V and 2 bases at J, leaving 6 bases unmatched. The CDR3 DNA reads as TGTGCCAGCAGCCTCCAGGGACTAGCGGCCACAGATACGCAGTATTTT. It translates to CASSLQGLAATDTQYF.

This clonotype was counted once. The V and J genes are TRBV20-1 and TRBJ2-7; tentatively, D is TRBD1 or TRBD2 (7 bases each). Trimming shortened V by 6 bases and J by 2 bases, and 26 bases separated the two germline ends. The CDR3 covers 17 residues. In germline, CDR1 is DFQATT, CDR2 SNEGSKA (reference sequence). The CDR3 DNA reads TGCAGTGCCCCATCGCCGAAGGGGGCGGGAGCTACCTACGAGCAGTACTTC. Protein: CSAPSPKGAGATYEQYF.

This clonotype was counted once. V usage is TRBV6-1 and J usage is TRBJ1-1; D not certain. Germline V gene data show CDR1 as MNHNS and CDR2 as SASEGT. Trimming took 3 bases from V and 0 from J, leaving 14 bases between them. This CDR3 comprises 16 residues. CDR3 residues: CASSEDRGTLNTEAFF. The CDR3 DNA is TGTGCCAGCAGTGAGGATCGTGGCACATTGAACACTGAAGCTTTCTTT.

The chain couples TRBV27 to TRBJ2-7; a possible D gene is TRBD2 (5 bases). The CDR3 is 14 residues long. Trimming removed 3 bases at V and 1 base at J, with 10 bases between. Germline V gives CDR1 MNHEY, CDR2 SMNVEV (reference sequence). The CDR3 DNA reads TGTGCCAGCAGTTTTGACTACAATTCCTACGAGCAGTACTTC. Its translation is CASSFDYNSYEQYF.

The genes are TRBV3-1 and TRBJ1-1, with D possibly matching TRBD1 (5 bases). Germline V gene sequence: CDR1 LGHDT, CDR2 YNNKEL (reference sequence). This CDR3 region has 13 residues. V was trimmed by 2 bases and J by 3 bases, leaving 7 bases between them. The CDR3 loop is CASSQIRDTEAFF. In DNA, the CDR3 is TGTGCCAGCAGCCAAATCAGGGACACTGAAGCTTTCTTT. Full variable domain (missing parts from reference TRBV3-1 and TRBJ1-1): DTAVSQTPKYLVTQMGNDKSIKCEQNLGHDTMYWYKQDSKKFLKIMFSYNNKELIINETVPNRFSPKSPDKAHLNLHINSLELGDSAVYFCASSQIRDTEAFFGQGTRLTVV.

This chain joins TRBV4-1 and TRBJ2-1; 13 bases line up with TRBD2. This CDR3 comprises 17 residues. CDR1 and CDR2 (germline): MGHRA, YSYEKL. Trimming cost V 0 bases and J 4 bases; bases outside gene matches: 3. CDR3 residues: CASSQETGLAGYNEQFF. The CDR3 DNA reads as TGCGCCAGCAGCCAAGAAACGGGACTAGCGGGGTACAATGAGCAGTTCTTC.

The genes are TRBV15 and TRBJ2-5, with 8 bases fitting TRBD2. This CDR3 contains 16 residues. Per germline, CDR1 LNHNV and CDR2 YYDKDF (reference sequence). Trimming at V came to 0 bases and at J to 3 bases, leaving 6 bases not matched to a gene. The CDR3 region has the DNA TGTGCCACCAGCAGAGATCCCCTAGCGGGTAAAGAGACCCAGTACTTC. It translates to CATSRDPLAGKETQYF.

This rearrangement joins TRBV25-1 to TRBJ2-2, with D perhaps matching TRBD2 (6 bases). The CDR3 spans 16 residues. V was cut by 4 bases and J by 2 bases, with 14 bases left in between. Germline values: CDR1 MGHDK, CDR2 SYGVNS. CDR3: CASSAPRGGNTGELFF. CDR3 bases: TGTGCCAGCAGTGCCCCCCGGGGAGGAAACACCGGGGAGCTGTTTTTT.

The chain employs TRBV15 and TRBJ2-5; no reliable D call. The end of the DNA is better explained by TRBJ2-7, so the J call may be wrong. Germline V gives CDR1 LNHNV, CDR2 YYDKDF (reference sequence). This CDR3 has 15 residues. CDR3 sequence (DNA): TGTGCCACCAGCAGCGGACCCCGGGCGTGGGACGAGCAGTACTTC. Its translation: CATSSGPRAWDEQYF.

V usage is TRBV4-1 and J usage is TRBJ1-2; the match to TRBD1 covers 8 bases. V lost 1 base to trimming and J lost 4 bases; unmatched junction nucleotides: 5. The CDR3 contains 15 residues. Germline V CDR1 and CDR2: MGHRA, YSYEKL. The CDR3: CASSQVGQGVYGYTF. CDR3 nucleotides: TGCGCCAGCAGCCAAGTAGGACAGGGCGTCTATGGCTACACCTTC.

This clonotype was counted a few times. The gene calls are TRBV12-3 or TRBV12-4 and TRBJ1-1; D may be TRBD1 (5 bases). The CDR3 is made up of 14 amino acids. The V end lost 7 bases, the J end lost 2 bases, and 14 bases lay between the germline ends. The CDR3, as DNA: TGTGCCAGCACCGATGGGGCACAAAACACTGAAGCTTTCTTT. It specifies CASTDGAQNTEAFF.

CDR3 sequence: CASRDTGRNSEQYF. The CDR3 nucleotides read TGTGCCAGCAGGGATACAGGGAGAAATTCCGAGCAGTACTTC. The chain employs TRBV12-3 or TRBV12-4 and TRBJ2-5; possibly TRBD1 for D (6 bases). The last part of the DNA fits TRBJ2-7 better; the J call may be wrong. This CDR3 comprises 14 residues.

The table lists this clonotype with a few counts. The CDR3 sequence is CASSQDFGTPGNGYTF. The CDR3 DNA reads as TGTGCCAGCAGCCAAGATTTTGGGACGCCCGGGAATGGCTACACCTTC. The V and J genes are TRBV3-1 and TRBJ1-2; weak D call: TRBD1 (5 bases). CDR1 and CDR2 from the germline V gene are LGHDT and YNNKEL (reference sequence). There are 16 residues in the CDR3. The ends were cut back, 0 bases at V and 6 bases at J, with 17 bases in the middle. Variable domain in full (rest from reference TRBV3-1 and TRBJ1-2): DTAVSQTPKYLVTQMGNDKSIKCEQNLGHDTMYWYKQDSKKFLKIMFSYNNKELIINETVPNRFSPKSPDKAHLNLHINSLELGDSAVYFCASSQDFGTPGNGYTFGSGTRLTVV.